The next 21 T cell receptor beta chains were all read from a single sample in a study of blood T cells in healthy people across ages. Sample-barcoded 5' priming and a J-beta primer mix drove a second PCR of roughly 6 to 12 cycles. TCRdb reanalysed the 5' RACE reads using MiXCR and keeps one entry per CDR3 protein. The table records around 1,000,000 distinct CDR3 sequences, 20% to 25% of them present only once. The same specimen was also included in a second study, on T cells of mothers and their children.

The sequenced material came from blood. These receptors originate from a girl aged 2 to 9 in good health.

There are a few counts of this clonotype. V and J are TRBV20-1 and TRBJ1-4; D is ambiguous. This CDR3 comprises 13 residues. Trimming left V 7 bases short and J 3 bases short, with 12 bases between. CDR1 and CDR2 from the germline V gene are DFQATT and SNEGSKA (reference sequence). CDR3 coding DNA: TGCAGTGGCAACGACGGGCCTAATGAAAAACTGTTTTTT. It encodes CSGNDGPNEKLFF.

This sequence joins TRBV2 and TRBJ2-5, with D perhaps given as TRBD1 or TRBD2 (5 bases each). Gene TRBJ2-7 matches the end of the DNA better, so the J call may be wrong. The CDR3 loop spans 13 amino acids. CDR1 and CDR2 (germline): SNHLY, FYNNEI. CDR3 coding DNA: TGTGCCAGCAGTGGGGGCTCAGGGACCGAGCAGTACTTC. Its translation is CASSGGSGTEQYF.

This clonotype was detected only a few times. The chain has TRBV19 and TRBJ2-7; 8 bases line up with TRBD1. This CDR3 comprises 15 residues. Trimming removed 3 bases from V and 4 bases from J; junction bases left unmatched: 8. Germline-derived CDR1 and CDR2 are LNHDA and SQIVND (reference sequence). The CDR3 nucleotides are TGTGCCAGTAGTATTACCGGGACAGGACCTTACGAGCAGTACTTC. It yields the protein CASSITGTGPYEQYF.

This chain joins TRBV4-1 and TRBJ2-5, with D tentatively TRBD1 or TRBD2 (5 bases each). The V gene lost 4 bases and the J gene lost 3 bases, with 9 bases spanning the gap. The CDR3 sequence is 13 residues long. Germline V gene lookup returns CDR1 MGHRA and CDR2 YSYEKL. CDR3 nucleotide sequence: TGCGCCAGCAGCCTACAGGAGGAAGAGACCCAGTACTTC. Its translation is CASSLQEEETQYF.

This clonotype was counted only a few times. This sequence joins TRBV2 and TRBJ2-7; D is possibly TRBD1 (6 bases). CDR1 SNHLY and CDR2 FYNNEI come from the germline V gene. The length of the CDR3 is 14 residues. Trimming removed 6 bases from V and 2 bases from J, with 14 bases in between. CDR3 protein: CASRGDRPPYEQYF. The CDR3 DNA is TGTGCCAGCAGAGGAGACAGGCCTCCCTACGAGCAGTACTTC.

CDR3 nucleotide sequence: TGTGCCAGCACTATTGGTCGGGGGTTGACTGAAGCTTTCTTT. It is translated as CASTIGRGLTEAFF. V usage is TRBV12-3 or TRBV12-4 and J usage is TRBJ1-1, with D possibly matching TRBD1 (5 bases). The V and J ends lost 7 bases and 5 bases respectively, with 17 bases between them. The CDR3 consists of 14 residues.

This clonotype was counted between two and nine times. The genes are TRBV6-1 and TRBJ1-3; tentative D call: TRBD1 (6 bases). There are 15 residues in the CDR3. Per the germline V gene, CDR1 is MNHNS and CDR2 is SASEGT. The V gene lost 6 bases and the J gene lost 2 bases, with 14 bases spanning the gap. CDR3: CASRATGSAGNTIYF. The CDR3 DNA is TGTGCCAGCAGAGCAACAGGGAGCGCTGGAAACACCATATATTTT.

This clonotype was counted only a few times. This chain connects TRBV7-8 to TRBJ2-7, with TRBD2 identical over 8 bases. CDR3 size: 15 residues. Trimming removed 5 bases from V and 6 bases from J; junction bases left unmatched: 12. Germline V gene lookup returns CDR1 SGHVS and CDR2 FQNEAQ. The CDR3 protein is CASSLQAGALIEQYF. CDR3 DNA: TGTGCCAGCAGCCTCCAAGCGGGAGCGTTAATCGAGCAGTACTTC.

This clonotype has more than one count but fewer than ten. A junction end diverges from the germline sequence, so it may reflect a read error. The chain is built from TRBV6-2 or TRBV6-3 and TRBJ2-5; the D gene could be TRBD1 or TRBD2 (5 bases each). This CDR3 comprises 13 residues. Germline-derived CDR1 and CDR2 are MNHEY and SVGEGT. CDR3 in amino acids: CASSRRDQETQYF. CDR3 DNA: TGTGCCAGCAGCCGCCGGGACCAGGAGACCCAGTACTTC.

This clonotype has only a few counts. The chain carries TRBV6-5 and TRBJ2-2, with 11 bases fitting TRBD1. The CDR3 extends over 17 amino acids. Germline trimming cut 2 bases from V and 4 bases from J; bases unmatched to any gene: 6. Looked up from germline, CDR1 is MNHEY and CDR2 is SVGAGI. In DNA, the CDR3 is TGTGCCAGCAGTTACCGCGGACAGGGGGCAGCCACCGGGGAGCTGTTTTTT. Encoded protein: CASSYRGQGAATGELFF.

The rearrangement links TRBV27 to TRBJ2-5, with a tentative D call TRBD1 (5 bases). The better agreement between TRBJ2-7 and the DNA end casts doubt on the J call. The CDR3 length is 15 residues. In germline, CDR1 is MNHEY, CDR2 SMNVEV (reference sequence). This chain's CDR3 is CASRPLTGYDYEQYF. The CDR3 bases are TGTGCCAGCAGGCCCCTCACAGGTTACGACTACGAGCAGTACTTC.

V and J are TRBV28 and TRBJ2-5; D uncertain. This CDR3 contains 15 residues. V lost 6 bases to trimming and J lost 3 bases, with 17 bases between them. The germline gives CDR1 MDHEN, CDR2 SYDVKM. CDR3 region: CASSPRKQPKETQYF. CDR3 nucleotide sequence: TGTGCCAGCAGCCCCAGAAAGCAGCCTAAAGAGACCCAGTACTTC.

This clonotype was seen only a few times. The V call is TRBV12-3 or TRBV12-4, the J call TRBJ2-5, with 9 bases lining up with TRBD2. The CDR3 has 18 amino acids. Losses at the gene ends were 8 bases for V and 5 bases for J; bases not matched to a gene: 21. The CDR3 here is CASQYDSGEREVRETQYF. Here the CDR3 DNA reads TGTGCCAGCCAGTATGATTCTGGCGAGCGGGAGGTCCGGGAGACCCAGTACTTC.

In DNA form, the CDR3 reads TGTGCCACCCCTACCGGGCAGTACTTC. It translates to CATPTGQYF. The chain links TRBV2 to TRBJ2-7; D is undetermined. CDR3 length: 9 amino acids. V lost 10 bases and J lost 9, with 10 bases in between. In germline, CDR1 is SNHLY, CDR2 FYNNEI.

The chain is built from TRBV6-2 or TRBV6-3 and TRBJ2-5, with D tentatively TRBD1 (6 bases). In germline, CDR1 is MNHEY, CDR2 SVGEGT. Trimming took 10 bases from V and 4 from J, leaving 16 bases between them. This CDR3 region has 13 residues. The CDR3 reads CATRGSSRETQYF. CDR3 coding DNA: TGTGCCACCAGGGGCAGTAGCCGAGAGACCCAGTACTTC.

This rearrangement joins TRBV4-1 to TRBJ2-1; no firm D call. The CDR3 sequence is 15 residues long. CDR1 is MGHRA and CDR2 is YSYEKL in the germline V gene. V dropped 3 bases and J dropped 8 bases, with 17 bases sitting between them. The CDR3 nucleotides read TGCGCCAGCAGCCAGAGCTCGCCCCCGGCGGATGAGCAGTTCTTC. This gives the protein CASSQSSPPADEQFF.

Note on this clonotype: At one boundary the junction diverges from the germline segment, which might be a read error. This chain links TRBV29-1 with TRBJ2-7; weak D call: TRBD2 (6 bases). Looked up from germline, CDR1 is SQVTM and CDR2 is ANQGSEA. The CDR3 runs to 13 residues. CDR3 residues: CSVEIVGRGVVFF. The DNA for the CDR3 is TGCAGCGTTGAAATCGTCGGGAGAGGGGTTGTGTTCTTC.

The chain combines TRBV7-2 with TRBJ2-7, with 8 positions matching TRBD2. The V gene end was trimmed by 5 bases and the J gene end by 4 bases; junction bases not matched to a gene: 10. CDR1 and CDR2 (germline): SGHTA, FQGNSA. The CDR3 runs to 15 residues. DNA for the CDR3: TGTGCCAGCAGCCCTCCTCAGTCGGGGGGGTACGAGCAGTACTTC. It translates to CASSPPQSGGYEQYF.

In this sample, this clonotype turned up a few times. The V gene is TRBV10-3, the J gene TRBJ2-5; no firm D call. The CDR3 sequence is 13 residues long. Germline V gives CDR1 ENHRY, CDR2 SYGVKD. Deletions cut 7 bases from V and 2 bases from J, with 11 bases between. The CDR3 sequence is CAINSADQETQYF. For the CDR3, the DNA is TGTGCCATCAACAGTGCAGATCAAGAGACCCAGTACTTC.

The chain has TRBV12-3 or TRBV12-4 and TRBJ2-5; 8 nucleotides match TRBD1. J gave up 5 bases and V 4 bases, and 18 bases lay outside the gene matches. The CDR3 covers 18 residues. The CDR3 nucleotides are TGTGCCAGCAGTTACAGATTCGGACAGGGTCCGACGCGGGAGACCCAGTACTTC. Translated, it gives CASSYRFGQGPTRETQYF.

J is TRBJ2-2 and V is TRBV20-1, with 10 positions matching TRBD2. Germline assignment: CDR1 DFQATT and CDR2 SNEGSKA (reference sequence). V was pared by 5 bases and J by 7 bases, with 7 bases of the junction left unmatched. The CDR3 runs 14 residues. CDR3 loop: CSALAGVDSGELFF. The CDR3 nucleotides read TGCAGTGCTCTAGCGGGAGTCGATAGCGGGGAGCTGTTTTTT.